The entry below gives a single T cell receptor beta chain sequence along with its context. Its matching antigen is unknown. Here immunoSEQ multiplex PCR was the method, and the copy in TCRdb shows in-frame clones only, minus some. The table shows roughly 2,000,000 clones, with roughly 93% occurring only once. The sample is drawn from a study of shared clonotypes between healthy human individuals. The wider study: A few men and a couple of women, aged 18 to 49, were donors. Study findings and constraints: Several donors held about 5% of naive CD4 clonotypes in common.

It was CD45RO-negative cells, positively selected for CCR7, that made up naive CD8 cells, with terminally differentiated effector memory CD45RA+ cells excluded. This TCR was sampled from a man aged 18-30 years in good health. Some clones in this sample may be carry-over from other donors' samples. The sequencing input was naive CD8+ T cells from PBMCs.

CDR3 in amino acids: CAITQGNTEAFF. CDR3 nucleotides: TGTGCCATCACACAGGGGAACACTGAAGCTTTCTTT. This chain uses TRBV27 with TRBJ1-1, with D possibly matching TRBD1 (6 bases). Trimming left V 10 bases short and J 1 base short, with 10 bases between. From germline, CDR1 is MNHEY and CDR2 SMNVEV (reference sequence). CDR3 length: 12 residues.